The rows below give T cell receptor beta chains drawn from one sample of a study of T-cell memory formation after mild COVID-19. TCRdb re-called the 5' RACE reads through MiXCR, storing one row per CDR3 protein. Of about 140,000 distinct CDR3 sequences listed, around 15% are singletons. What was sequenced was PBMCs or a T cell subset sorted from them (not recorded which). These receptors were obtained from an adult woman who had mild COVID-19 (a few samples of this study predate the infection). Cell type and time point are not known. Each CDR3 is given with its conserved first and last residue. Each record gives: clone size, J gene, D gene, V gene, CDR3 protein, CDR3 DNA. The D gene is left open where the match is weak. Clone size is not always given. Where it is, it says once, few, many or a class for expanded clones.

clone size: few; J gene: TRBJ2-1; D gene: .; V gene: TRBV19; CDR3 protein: CASSISGRSYNEQFF; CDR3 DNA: TGTGCCAGTAGTATTTCGGGTCGCTCCTACAATGAGCAGTTCTTC
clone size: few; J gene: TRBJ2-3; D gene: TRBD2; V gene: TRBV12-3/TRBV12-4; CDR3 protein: CASSTGLAGGHTDTQYF; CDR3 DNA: TGTGCCAGCAGTACCGGTTTAGCGGGGGGGCATACAGATACGCAGTATTTT
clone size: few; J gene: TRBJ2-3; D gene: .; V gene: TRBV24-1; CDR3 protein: CATSRDSTDTQYF; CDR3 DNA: TGTGCCACCAGTAGGGACAGCACAGATACGCAGTATTTT
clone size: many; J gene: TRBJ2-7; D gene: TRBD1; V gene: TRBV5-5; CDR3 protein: CASSPTPGQGAYEQYF; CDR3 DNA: TGTGCCAGCAGCCCTACTCCGGGACAGGGGGCCTACGAGCAGTACTTC
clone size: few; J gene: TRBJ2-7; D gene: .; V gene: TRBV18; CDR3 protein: CASSPPTAAVHEQYF; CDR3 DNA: TGTGCCAGCTCACCCCCCACGGCGGCAGTCCACGAGCAGTACTTC
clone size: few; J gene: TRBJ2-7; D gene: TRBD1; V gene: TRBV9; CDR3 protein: CASSVGDRGYEQYF; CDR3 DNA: TGTGCCAGCAGCGTAGGGGACAGGGGCTACGAGCAGTACTTC
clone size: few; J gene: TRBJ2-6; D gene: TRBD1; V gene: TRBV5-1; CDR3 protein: CASSWNRGPGANVLTF; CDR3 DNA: TGCGCCAGCAGCTGGAACAGGGGGCCCGGGGCCAACGTCCTGACTTTC
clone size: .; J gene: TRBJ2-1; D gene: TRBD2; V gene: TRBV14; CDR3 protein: CASIQGTRNEQFF; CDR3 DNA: TGTGCCAGCATCCAAGGGACTAGGAATGAGCAGTTCTTC
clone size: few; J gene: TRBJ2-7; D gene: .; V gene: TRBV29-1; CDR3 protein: CSVEVQVGYEQYF; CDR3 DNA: TGCAGCGTTGAGGTCCAGGTAGGCTACGAGCAGTACTTC
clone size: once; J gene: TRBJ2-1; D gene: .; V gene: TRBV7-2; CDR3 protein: CASSSRKGYSYNEQFF; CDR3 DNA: TGTGCCAGCAGCAGTCGAAAGGGGTACTCCTACAATGAGCAGTTCTTC
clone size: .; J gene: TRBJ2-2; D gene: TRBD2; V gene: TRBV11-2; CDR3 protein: CASSLGGRADTGELFF; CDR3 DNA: TGTGCCAGCAGCTTGGGCGGGAGGGCGGACACCGGGGAGCTGTTTTTT
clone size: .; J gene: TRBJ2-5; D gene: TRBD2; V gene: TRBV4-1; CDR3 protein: CASSQDERDAFQETQYF; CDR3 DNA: TGCGCCAGCAGCCAAGATGAGCGGGACGCCTTCCAAGAGACCCAGTACTTC
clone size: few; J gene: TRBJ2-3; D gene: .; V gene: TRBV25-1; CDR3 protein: CASSELGGEKDTQYF; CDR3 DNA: TGTGCCAGCAGTGAATTAGGAGGGGAGAAAGATACGCAGTATTTT
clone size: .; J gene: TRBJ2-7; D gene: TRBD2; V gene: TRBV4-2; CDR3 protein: CASSQDLLAGGKQYF; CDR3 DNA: TGTGCCAGCAGCCAAGATCTACTAGCGGGAGGGAAGCAGTACTTC
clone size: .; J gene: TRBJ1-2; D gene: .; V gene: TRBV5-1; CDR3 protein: CASRDTSYGYTF; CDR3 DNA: TGCGCCAGCAGGGACACCTCCTATGGCTACACCTTC
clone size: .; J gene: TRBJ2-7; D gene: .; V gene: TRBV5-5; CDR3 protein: CASSYAPYEQYF; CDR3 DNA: TGTGCCAGCAGCTACGCCCCGTACGAGCAGTACTTC
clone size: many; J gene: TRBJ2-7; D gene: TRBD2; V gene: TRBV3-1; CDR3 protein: CASSPRTSGVGEQYF; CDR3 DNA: TGTGCCAGCAGCCCCCGGACTAGCGGGGTCGGCGAGCAGTACTTC
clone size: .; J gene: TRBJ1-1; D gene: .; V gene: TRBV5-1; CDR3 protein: CASSLLDGEAFF; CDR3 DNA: TGCGCCAGCAGCTTGTTGGACGGTGAAGCTTTCTTT
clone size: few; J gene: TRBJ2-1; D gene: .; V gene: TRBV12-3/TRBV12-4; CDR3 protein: CASSGTGTLDEQFF; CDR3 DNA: TGTGCCAGCAGTGGAACCGGGACCCTCGATGAGCAGTTCTTC
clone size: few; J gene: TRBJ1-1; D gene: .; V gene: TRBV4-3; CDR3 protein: CASSSTHGTEAFF; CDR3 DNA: TGCGCCAGCAGCTCTACACATGGGACTGAAGCTTTCTTT
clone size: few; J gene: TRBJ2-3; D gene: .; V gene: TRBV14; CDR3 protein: CASSRGVEYTDTQYF; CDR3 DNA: TGTGCCAGCAGCCGAGGGGTGGAGTACACAGATACGCAGTATTTT
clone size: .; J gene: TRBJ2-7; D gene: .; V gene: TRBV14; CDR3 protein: CASSQGRRTRYEQYF; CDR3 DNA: TGTGCCAGCAGCCAAGGCCGCAGGACACGCTACGAGCAGTACTTC
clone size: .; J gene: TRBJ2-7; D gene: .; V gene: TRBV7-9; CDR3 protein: CASSPEGGVFYEQYF; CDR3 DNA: TGTGCCAGCAGCCCCGAGGGTGGAGTTTTCTACGAGCAGTACTTC
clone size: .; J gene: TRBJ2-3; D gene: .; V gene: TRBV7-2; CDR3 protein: CASSPLGRLGITDTQYF; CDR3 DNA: TGTGCCAGCAGCCCTCTGGGCAGGTTAGGTATCACAGATACGCAGTATTTT
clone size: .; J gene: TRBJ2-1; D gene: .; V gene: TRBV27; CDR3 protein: CASSATEQFF; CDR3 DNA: TGTGCCAGCAGTGCGACGGAGCAGTTCTTC
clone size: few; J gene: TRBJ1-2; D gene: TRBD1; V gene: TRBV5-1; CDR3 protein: CASSLSGTGNGYGYTF; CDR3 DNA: TGCGCCAGCAGCCTATCCGGGACAGGGAATGGCTATGGCTACACCTTC
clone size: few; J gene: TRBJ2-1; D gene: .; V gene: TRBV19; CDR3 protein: CASRSMGWPDNEQFF; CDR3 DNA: TGTGCCAGTAGAAGTATGGGTTGGCCCGACAATGAGCAGTTCTTC
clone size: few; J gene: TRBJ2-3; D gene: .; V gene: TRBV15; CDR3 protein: CATSRDSLHYTDTQYF; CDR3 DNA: TGTGCCACCAGCAGAGATTCGCTCCATTACACAGATACGCAGTATTTT
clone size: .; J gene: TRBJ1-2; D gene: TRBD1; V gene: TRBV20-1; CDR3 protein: CSALPLTGINYGYTF; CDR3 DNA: TGCAGTGCCCTCCCGCTGACAGGGATTAACTATGGCTACACCTTC
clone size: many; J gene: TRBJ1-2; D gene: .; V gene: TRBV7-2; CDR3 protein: CASSLGESYGYTF; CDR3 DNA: TGTGCCAGCAGCCTCGGGGAGTCCTATGGCTACACCTTC
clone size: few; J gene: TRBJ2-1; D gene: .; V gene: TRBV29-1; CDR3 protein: CSVDESSYNEQFF; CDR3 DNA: TGCAGCGTTGACGAGAGCTCCTACAATGAGCAGTTCTTC
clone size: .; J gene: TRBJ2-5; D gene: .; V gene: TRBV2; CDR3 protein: CASKGQQETQYF; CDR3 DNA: TGTGCCAGCAAGGGACAACAAGAGACCCAGTACTTC
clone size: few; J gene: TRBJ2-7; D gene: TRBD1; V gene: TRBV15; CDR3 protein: CATSRDTRTGGEQYF; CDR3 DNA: TGTGCCACCAGCAGAGACACGCGGACAGGGGGTGAGCAGTACTTC
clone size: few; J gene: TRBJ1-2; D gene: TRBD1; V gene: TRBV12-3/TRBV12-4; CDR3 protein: CASRPPGQRIYTF; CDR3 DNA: TGTGCCAGCAGACCTCCGGGACAGAGGATCTACACCTTC